These 8 T cell receptor beta chains share one sample of origin, sequenced in a study of PD-1 blockade in classical Hodgkin lymphoma. Time point of the sample: cycle 4 day 1 (C4D1), after more than 5 weeks of nivolumab. Patients all relapsed after autologous stem cell transplantation, and there was variation in brentuximab vedotin exposure. From thawed PBMCs, CD8+ T cells were isolated by magnetic negative selection. Method: immunoSEQ multiplex PCR; TCRdb's copy keeps in-frame clones and lacks some. The profile shows about 2,900 clones, about four fifths of them singletons. The starting material was CD8+ T cells from blood, obtained before the fourth cycle of nivolumab. These receptor sequences come from a human donor with classical Hodgkin lymphoma.

The rearrangement links TRBV4-3 to TRBJ2-1; no reliable D call. V was shortened by 1 base and J by 1 base, with 8 bases between the two germline ends. CDR3 size: 15 residues. CDR1 and CDR2 from the germline V gene are LGHNA and YSLEER. The CDR3 DNA reads as TGCGCCAGCAGCCAAGTTTACGGATCCTACAATGAGCAGTTCTTC. Translation gives CASSQVYGSYNEQFF.

The chain links TRBV4-2 to TRBJ2-7, with D possibly matching TRBD1 (5 bases). Germline V gene lookup returns CDR1 LGHNA and CDR2 YNFKEQ. V lost 0 bases to trimming and J lost 1 base, with 7 bases between them. This CDR3 is 14 amino acids long. CDR3 sequence: CASSQERQSYEQYF. The DNA of the CDR3 is TGTGCCAGCAGCCAAGAGAGACAGTCCTACGAGCAGTACTTC.

This clone was counted a single time. The chain joins TRBV19 to TRBJ2-7; the match to TRBD1 covers 7 bases. Germline CDR1 LNHDA, CDR2 SQIVND (reference sequence). Trimming removed 5 bases from V and 3 bases from J; junction bases left unmatched: 7. The CDR3 runs to 14 residues. The CDR3 DNA is TGTGCCAGTAGTGTGACAGGGACCCTCTACGAGCAGTACTTC. This sequence encodes CASSVTGTLYEQYF.

The chain links TRBV6-6 to TRBJ1-1, with 7 bases aligning to TRBD1. V shed 6 bases and J 0 bases; nucleotides not matched to a gene: 4. The CDR3 runs to 14 residues. Germline V gives CDR1 MNHNY, CDR2 SVGAGI (reference sequence). In nucleotides, the CDR3 is TGTGCCAGCAGCCCGACAGGGATGAACACTGAAGCTTTCTTT. Residues: CASSPTGMNTEAFF.

This rearrangement joins TRBV5-6 to TRBJ2-3; D call uncertain. Deletions cut 1 base from V and 1 base from J, with 7 bases between. Germline CDR1 is SGHDT and CDR2 is YYEEEE. This CDR3 has 14 amino acids. CDR3 coding DNA: TGTGCCAGCAGCTTGAGGTCTCGCACAGATACGCAGTATTTT. This sequence encodes CASSLRSRTDTQYF. The full variable domain, with the rest looked up from reference TRBV5-6 and TRBJ2-3, is DAGVTQSPTHLIKTRGQQVTLRCSPKSGHDTVSWYQQALGQGPQFIFQYYEEEERQRGNFPDRFSGHQFPNYSSELNVNALLLGDSALYLCASSLRSRTDTQYFGPGTRLTVL.

The table lists this clone with a few counts. This chain's CDR3 is CASSQEILAGGLMGEQFF. The CDR3 DNA sequence: TGCGCCAGCAGCCAAGAAATACTAGCGGGGGGGCTAATGGGTGAGCAGTTCTTC. The chain employs TRBV4-3 and TRBJ2-1, with TRBD2 matching 13 bases. Germline V lookup: CDR1 LGHNA, CDR2 YSLEER. The CDR3 has 18 residues. After removal of 0 bases from V and 9 bases from J, the junction contained 11 bases not matched to a gene.

The chain combines TRBV28 with TRBJ2-7, with D unclear. The CDR3 sequence is 13 residues long. Trimming removed 4 bases from V and 5 bases from J, with 12 bases in between. CDR1 is MDHEN, CDR2 SYDVKM, per germline. CDR3 in amino acids: CASSSPRPDEQYF. DNA for the CDR3: TGTGCCAGCAGTTCCCCTCGGCCGGACGAGCAGTACTTC.

Only a few counts were recorded for this clone. This rearrangement joins TRBV4-1 to TRBJ2-2; D gene unclear. This CDR3 has 15 amino acids. The V gene lost 0 bases and the J gene lost 0 bases, with 5 bases spanning the gap. Germline assignment: CDR1 MGHRA and CDR2 YSYEKL. In DNA form, the CDR3 reads TGCGCCAGCAGCCAAGACTGGGCGAACACCGGGGAGCTGTTTTTT. Its protein product is CASSQDWANTGELFF.